This entry concerns a single TCR beta chain. In the study's own analysis: Estimation of nucleated cell counts relied on the amplification of reference gene primers. Generated by immunoSEQ multiplex PCR, the TCRdb table keeps only in-frame clones and is missing some. V and J calls and clone size are copied from that table; D and trimming were computed from the DNA. The repertoire holds around 25,000 clones, roughly 90% seen once, with roughly 7.6% in the top ten. This sample is part of a study of blood T cell repertoires in COVID-19. Study at large: The analysed material was cDNA or gDNA that came from T cells, B-cell-depleted T cells, or PBMCs.

The V gene end was trimmed by 3 bases and the J gene end by 3 bases; junction bases not matched to a gene: 8. Germline loops: CDR1 DFQATT, CDR2 SNEGSKA (reference sequence). CDR3 size: 15 residues. This TCR was sampled from a human donor in a cohort sampled during active COVID-19. The sequenced sample consisted of peripheral blood. The chain carries TRBV20-1 and TRBJ2-3, with 8 positions matching TRBD2. Here the CDR3 DNA reads TGCAGTGCTAGTTCGCGTAGCGGGGCGACAGATACGCAGTATTTT. The encoded protein is CSASSRSGATDTQYF.